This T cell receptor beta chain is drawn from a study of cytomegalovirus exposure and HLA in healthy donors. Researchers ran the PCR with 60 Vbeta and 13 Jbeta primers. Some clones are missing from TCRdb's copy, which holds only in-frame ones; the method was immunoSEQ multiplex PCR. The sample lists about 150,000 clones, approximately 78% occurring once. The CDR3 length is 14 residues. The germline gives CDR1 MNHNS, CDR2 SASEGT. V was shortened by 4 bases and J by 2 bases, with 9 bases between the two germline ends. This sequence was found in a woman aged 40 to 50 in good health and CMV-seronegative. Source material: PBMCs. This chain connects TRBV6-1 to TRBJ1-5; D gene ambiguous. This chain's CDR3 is CASSGGKGNQPQHF. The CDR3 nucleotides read TGTGCCAGCAGTGGAGGGAAGGGCAATCAGCCCCAGCATTTT.